This T cell receptor beta chain was captured in a study of circulating CD8 cells and anti-PD-1 response in melanoma. This clonotype is termed large. Sorting of live CD3+CD8+TCRalphabeta+ cells by PD-1 and/or TIGIT gave four subsets. The trim removed 7 bases at V and 4 bases at J, leaving 11 bases unmatched. This CDR3 comprises 15 residues. Germline CDR1 and CDR2: LNHDA and SQIVND (reference sequence). Each library started from about 15 ng of total RNA using the QIAseq Immune Repertoire TCR panel. TCRdb called the reads again in MiXCR, with one record for every CDR3 protein. The table has 500 or so distinct CDR3 sequences, around 8% seen once; the top ten hold about 43%.

This clonotype was sampled from a human donor with melanoma. The sample here was CD8+ T cells from PBMCs, taken at baseline or after one month of anti-PD-1 therapy (not recorded which). The genes are TRBV19 and TRBJ2-5; 8 nucleotides line up with TRBD1. CDR3 loop: CASKGQATSRETQYF. CDR3 DNA sequence: TGTGCCAGTAAGGGACAGGCGACATCCAGAGAGACCCAGTACTTC.